This TCR beta chain appears in the sequencing data of a study of T cell responses to AZD1222 COVID-19 vaccine. Study results and caveats: Targeting of unmutated variant regions was reportedly seen in nearly half of spike-specific TCRs.

The assay was immunoSEQ multiplex PCR, and TCRdb's table has in-frame clones only and misses some. The data show some 100,000 clones, about 90% seen once. Remarks on this clone: Antigen: not known.

Germline loops: CDR1 MNHEY, CDR2 SVGAGI. The CDR3 is 14 amino acids. The V gene end was trimmed by 6 bases and the J gene end by 4 bases; junction bases not matched to a gene: 8. This receptor was obtained from an adult who received the AZD1222 COVID-19 vaccine. The material sequenced was peripheral blood, taken 28 days after the second AZD1222 dose. The chain employs TRBV6-5 and TRBJ1-2; 7 bases agree with TRBD1. CDR3 residues: CASSQHGQAYGYTF. In DNA form, the CDR3 reads TGTGCCAGCAGCCAACACGGACAGGCCTATGGCTACACCTTC.